The 28 T cell receptor beta chains listed next were all sequenced from one sample in a study of graft-versus-host responses after intestinal transplantation. Produced via immunoSEQ multiplex PCR; TCRdb's table is partial and in-frame only. The data contain roughly 130,000 clones, 80% to 95% of them singletons. Their cognate antigens are unknown. Sequencing was performed on unstimulated CD4+ T cells sorted from spleen or lymph node cells, taken before intestinal transplant. These TCRs come from a human donor who received an intestinal transplant.

A remark on this clone: A read error may produce the germline difference seen at one junction end. This chain joins TRBV11-2 and TRBJ2-7; weak D call: TRBD1 (8 bases). Germline V lookup: CDR1 SGHAT, CDR2 FQNNGV. The CDR3 covers 16 residues. CDR3 region: CASSLDYRGGSYEQYF. For the CDR3, the DNA is TGTGCCAGCAGCCTAGACTACAGGGGGGGGTCCTACGAGCAGTACTTC.

V and J are TRBV27 and TRBJ1-5; D is possibly TRBD1 (5 bases). The germline V and J ends were trimmed by 0 bases and 6 bases, with 9 bases remaining between them. Germline V CDR1 and CDR2: MNHEY, SMNVEV (reference sequence). CDR3 size: 14 residues. The CDR3 sequence is CASSLSGEAQPQHF. The DNA for the CDR3 is TGTGCCAGCAGTTTATCGGGGGAGGCTCAGCCCCAGCATTTT.

The chain uses TRBV10-3 and TRBJ1-5, with TRBD1 matching over 7 bases. The CDR3 is 15 residues long. Germline values: CDR1 ENHRY, CDR2 SYGVKD. With 0 bases clipped from V and 3 bases from J, the junction kept 2 bases outside the gene matches. CDR3 in DNA: TGTGCCATCAGTGAGTCGGGACAGCCCAATCAGCCCCAGCATTTT. As protein: CAISESGQPNQPQHF.

The CDR3 loop is CASSSYTGGSSNQPQHF. The CDR3, as DNA: TGCGCCAGCAGCTCGTACACTGGAGGTTCGAGCAATCAGCCCCAGCATTTT. J is TRBJ1-5 and V is TRBV4-1; D not resolved. Trimming stripped 5 bases from V and 1 base from J, with 18 bases between. The germline CDR1 and CDR2 sequences are MGHRA and YSYEKL. CDR3 size: 17 residues.

This clone was seen a single time. The V call is TRBV7-6, the J call TRBJ2-3; 10 bases map to TRBD2. V dropped 0 bases and J dropped 0; count of bases not matched to a gene: 3. The CDR3 totals 17 residues. Germline assignment: CDR1 SGHVS and CDR2 FNYEAQ. This CDR3 reads CASSLAVLAGSTDTQYF. The CDR3 nucleotides are TGTGCCAGCAGCTTAGCCGTACTAGCGGGGAGCACAGATACGCAGTATTTT.

The chain couples TRBV28 to TRBJ2-1; maybe TRBD2 (5 bases). Germline V gene data show CDR1 as MDHEN and CDR2 as SYDVKM. V was clipped by 8 bases and J by 6 bases, with 23 bases between them. CDR3 length: 16 residues. CDR3 nucleotide sequence: TGTGCCAGCCTTGGTAGGAGCGGCGCGAAACCCAATGAGCAGTTCTTC. It encodes CASLGRSGAKPNEQFF. Full variable domain (missing parts from reference TRBV28 and TRBJ2-1): DVKVTQSSRYLVKRTGEKVFLECVQDMDHENMFWYRQDPGLGLRLIYFSYDVKMKEKGDIPEGYSVSREKKERFSLILESASTNQTSMYLCASLGRSGAKPNEQFFGPGTRLTVL.

The V call is TRBV7-9, the J call TRBJ2-1; no clear D. V lost 5 bases and J lost 2, with 1 base in between. Germline V gene lookup returns CDR1 SEHNR and CDR2 FQNEAQ (reference sequence). The CDR3 sequence is 11 residues long. The CDR3 nucleotides read TGTGCCAGCAGCCCCTACAATGAGCAGTTCTTC. This codes for CASSPYNEQFF.

The V call is TRBV6-1, the J call TRBJ2-5; tentatively, D is TRBD1 or TRBD2 (6 bases each). The V and J ends lost 11 bases and 5 bases respectively, with 21 bases between them. CDR1 MNHNS and CDR2 SASEGT come from the germline V gene. The CDR3 totals 14 residues. The CDR3 region has the DNA TGTGCCTCCCGGAGGGCAGGGGTGGCGGAGACCCAGTACTTC. This translates into CASRRAGVAETQYF.

This sequence joins TRBV4-2 and TRBJ2-7; TRBD2 matches 14 bases. V shed 3 bases and J 2 bases; nucleotides not matched to a gene: 9. CDR3 length: 18 amino acids. Germline V gene lookup returns CDR1 LGHNA and CDR2 YNFKEQ. CDR3 in DNA: TGTGCCAGCAGCCAGGATGTGGGACTAGCGGGAGTTACCTACGAGCAGTACTTC. Encoded protein: CASSQDVGLAGVTYEQYF.

The rearrangement links TRBV19 to TRBJ2-3; D unclear. In germline, CDR1 is LNHDA, CDR2 SQIVND (reference sequence). V lost 0 bases to trimming and J lost 5 bases, with 9 bases between them. The CDR3 runs 14 residues. CDR3 loop: CASSIDGRGDTQYF. The CDR3 nucleotides are TGTGCCAGTAGTATAGACGGAAGAGGAGATACGCAGTATTTT. Based on the CDR3 plus reference TRBV19 and TRBJ2-3, the full variable domain is DGGITQSPKYLFRKEGQNVTLSCEQNLNHDAMYWYRQDPGQGLRLIYYSQIVNDFQKGDIAEGYSVSREKKESFPLTVTSAQKNPTAFYLCASSIDGRGDTQYFGPGTRLTVL.

This chain joins TRBV9 and TRBJ1-2, with TRBD1 matching 7 bases. With 3 bases clipped from V and 5 bases from J, the junction kept 13 bases outside the gene matches. The CDR3 consists of 16 residues. CDR1 is SGDLS and CDR2 is YYNGEE in the germline V gene. The CDR3 reads CASSASTGQVEYGYTF. Here the CDR3 DNA reads TGTGCCAGCAGCGCCTCGACCGGACAGGTGGAGTATGGCTACACCTTC.

This chain joins TRBV6-1 and TRBJ2-5, with 7 bases aligning to TRBD2. J lost 4 bases, V lost 4 bases, and 9 bases had no gene match. This CDR3 is built from 15 residues. The germline V gene encodes CDR1 MNHNS and CDR2 SASEGT. CDR3 sequence (DNA): TGTGCCAGCAGTGCCGGACTAGGAGCTCTAGAGACCCAGTACTTC. Residues: CASSAGLGALETQYF.

This clone was picked up a small number of times. In DNA form, the CDR3 reads TGTGCCAGCTCACCAATTAGTACAGTCCCAGGAAACACCATATATTTT. Amino acid sequence: CASSPISTVPGNTIYF. The chain is built from TRBV18 and TRBJ1-3, with D hard to call. The V gene's germline CDR1 is KGHSH and CDR2 LQKENI. There are 16 residues in the CDR3. Trimming cost V 2 bases and J 4 bases, with 15 bases left between them.

The V and J genes are TRBV11-3 and TRBJ2-1; D uncertain. V lost 5 bases and J 8 bases, leaving 10 bases between the germline ends. The CDR3 loop spans 12 amino acids. Germline V gives CDR1 SGHNT, CDR2 YENEEA. The CDR3 protein is CASSPGPYEQFF. DNA of the CDR3: TGTGCCAGCAGCCCCGGCCCCTATGAGCAGTTCTTC. Variable domain in full (rest from reference TRBV11-3 and TRBJ2-1): EAGVVQSPRYKIIEKKQPVAFWCNPISGHNTLYWYLQNLGQGPELLIRYENEEAVDDSQLPKDRFSAERLKGVDSTLKIQPAELGDSAVYLCASSPGPYEQFFGPGTRLTVL.

V gene TRBV6-6 combines with J gene TRBJ2-5; the D gene is possibly TRBD2 (6 bases). The CDR3 is made up of 14 amino acids. Looked up from germline, CDR1 is MNHNY and CDR2 is SVGAGI (reference sequence). V lost 6 bases and J 5 bases, leaving 16 bases between the germline ends. The CDR3 spells CASSPTRVGETQYF. The CDR3 DNA reads TGTGCCAGCAGCCCGACTAGGGTTGGGGAGACCCAGTACTTC.

The J gene is TRBJ1-2, the V gene TRBV6-5, with D unclear. The V end was cut by 0 bases, the J end by 0 bases, with 5 bases between. The CDR3 loop spans 14 amino acids. Germline V gives CDR1 MNHEY, CDR2 SVGAGI. CDR3 sequence (DNA): TGTGCCAGCAGTTACTCCCCAACTAACTATGGCTACACCTTC. Encoded protein: CASSYSPTNYGYTF.

The CDR3 DNA follows: TGTGCCAGCAGTGGGACAGGTACTGGAAACACCATATATTTT. Amino acids: CASSGTGTGNTIYF. The gene calls are TRBV25-1 and TRBJ1-3; 7 bases are shared with TRBD1. Per germline, CDR1 MGHDK and CDR2 SYGVNS. The CDR3 has 14 amino acids. V lost 4 bases to trimming and J lost 2 bases; unmatched junction nucleotides: 2.

The chain uses TRBV6-1 and TRBJ1-5; 12 bases map to TRBD1. Germline V gene lookup returns CDR1 MNHNS and CDR2 SASEGT. The trim removed 8 bases at V and 7 bases at J, leaving 9 bases unmatched. CDR3 length equals 15 residues. This CDR3 reads CASLFGTGGSQPQHF. CDR3 nucleotides: TGTGCCAGCCTCTTTGGGACAGGGGGCAGCCAGCCCCAGCATTTT.

The genes are TRBV27 and TRBJ2-6; D unresolved. V lost 3 bases to trimming and J lost 1 base, with 7 bases between them. CDR1 and CDR2 from the germline V gene are MNHEY and SMNVEV (reference sequence). This CDR3 spans 15 amino acids. The DNA for the CDR3 is TGTGCCAGCAGTTTCGCCGATTCTGGGGCCAACGTCCTGACTTTC. It encodes CASSFADSGANVLTF.

The table lists this clone with a count of one. CDR3 sequence: CASSLMGGQSNQPQHF. The CDR3 DNA sequence: TGTGCCAGCAGCTTAATGGGCGGCCAAAGCAATCAGCCCCAGCATTTT. The rearrangement links TRBV7-8 to TRBJ1-5; D not certain. The V and J ends lost 2 bases and 1 base respectively, with 12 bases between them. CDR1 SGHVS and CDR2 FQNEAQ come from the germline V gene. The CDR3 is 16 residues long.

With respect to this clone: The germline gene is not matched at one end of the junction; a read error may be the cause. The chain links TRBV6-1 to TRBJ1-1; D gene uncertain. CDR1 and CDR2 from the germline V gene are MNHNS and SASEGT. The CDR3 extends over 14 amino acids. CDR3 region: CAGSARLLNTEAFF. Written as DNA, the CDR3 is TGTGCCGGCAGTGCGCGACTTCTGAACACTGAAGCTTTCTTT.

The chain is built from TRBV6-5 and TRBJ2-2; D unresolved. Germline V gene sequence: CDR1 MNHEY, CDR2 SVGAGI. The CDR3 is 15 amino acids. V gave up 0 bases and J gave up 0 bases, with 5 bases separating them. CDR3 protein: CASSYSFTNTGELFF. CDR3 DNA: TGTGCCAGCAGTTACTCATTTACGAACACCGGGGAGCTGTTTTTT.

This clone was recorded once. This rearrangement joins TRBV6-1 to TRBJ1-1; D is unclear. Germline V gives CDR1 MNHNS, CDR2 SASEGT. The CDR3 length is 15 residues. V lost 2 bases and J lost 1, with 11 bases in between. DNA for the CDR3: TGTGCCAGCAGTGAAAATGTTCTAGGGAACACTGAAGCTTTCTTT. Encoded protein: CASSENVLGNTEAFF.

This sequence joins TRBV7-8 and TRBJ1-1; D is ambiguous. The V gene's germline CDR1 is SGHVS and CDR2 FQNEAQ. This CDR3 is built from 15 residues. V was cut by 0 bases and J by 0 bases, with 8 bases left in between. The DNA of the CDR3 is TGTGCCAGCAGCTTAGCCGGAACGATGAACACTGAAGCTTTCTTT. Amino acids: CASSLAGTMNTEAFF.

This chain connects TRBV28 to TRBJ2-5; a possible D gene is TRBD1 (6 bases). The V gene lost 2 bases and the J gene lost 7 bases, with 11 bases spanning the gap. Germline V gene sequence: CDR1 MDHEN, CDR2 SYDVKM. The CDR3 is made up of 13 amino acids. The CDR3 loop is CASSLRQAGTQYF. The CDR3, as DNA: TGTGCCAGCAGTTTAAGACAGGCAGGGACCCAGTACTTC.

The chain employs TRBV5-1 and TRBJ2-5; the D gene is possibly TRBD1 (6 bases). The CDR3 loop spans 16 amino acids. CDR1 and CDR2 (germline): SGHRS, YFSETQ. The V end was cut by 0 bases, the J end by 5 bases, with 17 bases between. CDR3 coding DNA: TGCGCCAGCAGCTTGGCCGGCTACAGGGATTCGGAGACCCAGTACTTC. Encoded protein: CASSLAGYRDSETQYF.

Worth noting for this clone: Distinct nucleotide sequences in the sample also encode this CDR3. V and J are TRBV27 and TRBJ2-2; no clear D gene. The V end was cut by 7 bases, the J end by 1 base, with 10 bases between. This CDR3 contains 14 residues. Germline CDR1 and CDR2: MNHEY and SMNVEV (reference sequence). In DNA form, the CDR3 reads TGTGCCAGCAAGCTTGGCGGGAACACCGGGGAGCTGTTTTTT. Its translation is CASKLGGNTGELFF.

This rearrangement joins TRBV28 to TRBJ2-7; TRBD1 agrees at 7 bases. J was trimmed by 0 bases and V by 6 bases; bases with no gene match: 2. This CDR3 has 13 amino acids. The germline V gene has CDR1 MDHEN and CDR2 SYDVKM. The CDR3 protein is CASRDRDSYEQYF. CDR3 coding DNA: TGTGCCAGCAGAGACAGGGACTCCTACGAGCAGTACTTC.